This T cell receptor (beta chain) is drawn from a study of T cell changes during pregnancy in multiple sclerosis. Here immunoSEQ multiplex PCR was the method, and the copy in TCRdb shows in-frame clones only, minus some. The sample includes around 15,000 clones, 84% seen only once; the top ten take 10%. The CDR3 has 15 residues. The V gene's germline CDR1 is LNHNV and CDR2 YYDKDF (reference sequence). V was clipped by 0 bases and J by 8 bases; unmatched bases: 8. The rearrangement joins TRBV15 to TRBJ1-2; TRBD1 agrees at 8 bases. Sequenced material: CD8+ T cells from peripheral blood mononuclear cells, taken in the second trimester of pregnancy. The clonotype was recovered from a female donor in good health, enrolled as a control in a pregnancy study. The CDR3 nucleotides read TGTGCCACCAGCAGAGATCTCGGACAGGGAACGGGCTACACCTTC. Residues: CATSRDLGQGTGYTF.